This T cell receptor beta chain was recorded in a study of blood T cell repertoires in COVID-19 (dated by TCRdb to about 2020). About the study as a whole: Collaborator samples came from the United States, Italy and Spain and covered acute and convalescent phases of COVID-19. Samples were obtained from the ongoing ImmuneRACE study (first 160 participants) and from about 1,300 subjects provided by 6 global collaborators. A freely available public database, intended as a resource for researchers studying the immune response to SARS-CoV-2, is where the repertoires were released. Subjects who had been exposed to COVID-19, were actively infected with it, or had recovered from it provided the deeply sampled blood TCRbeta repertoires that made up the dataset. Where HLA class I and class II types were available, the types were taken from metadata supplied by the sample provider, not from assay-based typing. The material from the prospective study consisted of cDNA or gDNA derived from T cells, B-cell-depleted T cells, or PBMCs. Sample metadata almost always included a de-identified subject ID, COVID-19 status, age in years and sex.

Worth noting for this clone: Its antigen is not yet known. No per-base quality is available; no much larger clone lies one base away.

The collaborating institutions used their own protocols to collect whole blood in K2EDTA tubes. Collaborator samples were shipped for TCRbeta analysis as frozen whole blood, isolated PBMCs, or DNA extracted from either sample type. What the work shows at the level of the full study, not this receptor alone: How much clinical and demographic metadata was included differed by source and by participant, and the metadata was provided uncurated.

TCRbeta CDR3 regions were amplified from genomic DNA using the immunoSEQ Assay, a bias-controlled multiplex PCR. The published analysis was carried out like this. The number of nucleated cells in each sample was estimated by amplification of reference gene primers within the assay. To quantify the absolute abundance of each unique TCRbeta CDR3 rearrangement, sequence reads were collapsed and filtered. For each sample, productive Simpson clonality was calculated as the square root of Simpson's diversity index across productive rearrangements. In TCRdb, the immuneACCESS table is reduced to in-frame sequences with V and J assigned. These tables do not hold every clone; where another copy was compared, an unresolved V gene accounts for under half, and the others remain unexplained. The DNA was the basis for D and trimming; V, J and clone size are from that table. In this sample the table shows more than 70,000 clones, under 85% of which occur a single time. The ten biggest clones cover around 10% of the sample.

Unmatched junction bases come to 6, with V trimmed by 3 bases and J by 3 bases. The CDR3 starts with the cysteine, ends with the phenylalanine, and has 15 residues. Left in the record is the CDR3 DNA by itself, 45 bases read in frame from the first base. CDR1 and CDR2 are read off the germline V gene as SGHTA and FQGNSA. This sequence uses TRBV7-2 and TRBJ2-7; 9 bases in between match TRBD2. The sequenced sample consisted of peripheral blood. This clonotype was obtained from a human donor in a cohort sampled during active COVID-19. The bases read TGTGCCAGCAGCTTGGTAGCGGGGGCCTTCTACGAGCAGTACTTC. It is translated as CASSLVAGAFYEQYF.